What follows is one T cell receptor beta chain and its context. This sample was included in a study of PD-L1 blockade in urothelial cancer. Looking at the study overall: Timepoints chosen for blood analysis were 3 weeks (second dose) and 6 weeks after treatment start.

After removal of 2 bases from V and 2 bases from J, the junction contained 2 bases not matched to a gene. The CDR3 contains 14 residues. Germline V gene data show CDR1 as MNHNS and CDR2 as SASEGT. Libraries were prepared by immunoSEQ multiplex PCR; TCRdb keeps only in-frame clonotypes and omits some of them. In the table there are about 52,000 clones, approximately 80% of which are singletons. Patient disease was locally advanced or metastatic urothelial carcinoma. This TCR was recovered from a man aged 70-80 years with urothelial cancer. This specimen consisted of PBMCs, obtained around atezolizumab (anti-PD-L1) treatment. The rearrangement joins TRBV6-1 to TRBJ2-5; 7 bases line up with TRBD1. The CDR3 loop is CASSERDRQETQYF. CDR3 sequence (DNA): TGTGCCAGCAGTGAAAGGGACAGACAAGAGACCCAGTACTTC.